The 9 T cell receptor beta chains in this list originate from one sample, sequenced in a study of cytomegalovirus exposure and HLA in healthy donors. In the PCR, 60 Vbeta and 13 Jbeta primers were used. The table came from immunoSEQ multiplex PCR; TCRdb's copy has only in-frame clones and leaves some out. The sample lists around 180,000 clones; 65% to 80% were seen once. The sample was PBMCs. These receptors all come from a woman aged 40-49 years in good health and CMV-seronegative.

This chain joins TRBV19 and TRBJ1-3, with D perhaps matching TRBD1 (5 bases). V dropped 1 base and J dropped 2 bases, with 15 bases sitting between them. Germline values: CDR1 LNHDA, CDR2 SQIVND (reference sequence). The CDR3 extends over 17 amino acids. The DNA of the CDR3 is TGTGCCAGTAGTATAGCCGGAACCGGGGGGACTGGAAACACCATATATTTT. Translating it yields CASSIAGTGGTGNTIYF.

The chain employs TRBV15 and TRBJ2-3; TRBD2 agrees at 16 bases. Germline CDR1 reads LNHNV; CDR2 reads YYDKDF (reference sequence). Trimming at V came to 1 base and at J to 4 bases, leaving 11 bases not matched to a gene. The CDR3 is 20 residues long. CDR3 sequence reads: CATSRGGTSGRAGPPDTQYF. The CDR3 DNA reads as TGTGCCACCAGCAGAGGGGGGACTAGCGGGAGGGCAGGACCCCCAGATACGCAGTATTTT.

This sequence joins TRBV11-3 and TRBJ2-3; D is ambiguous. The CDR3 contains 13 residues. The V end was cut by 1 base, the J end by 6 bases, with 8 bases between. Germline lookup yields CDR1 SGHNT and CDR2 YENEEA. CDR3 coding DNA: TGTGCCAGCAGCTTAGGGTTCGGGGATACGCAGTATTTT. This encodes CASSLGFGDTQYF.

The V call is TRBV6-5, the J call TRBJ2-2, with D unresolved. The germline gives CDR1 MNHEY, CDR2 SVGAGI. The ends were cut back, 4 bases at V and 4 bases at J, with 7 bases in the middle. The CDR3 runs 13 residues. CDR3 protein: CASSSQFTGELFF. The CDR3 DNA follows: TGTGCCAGCAGTTCCCAGTTCACCGGGGAGCTGTTTTTT.

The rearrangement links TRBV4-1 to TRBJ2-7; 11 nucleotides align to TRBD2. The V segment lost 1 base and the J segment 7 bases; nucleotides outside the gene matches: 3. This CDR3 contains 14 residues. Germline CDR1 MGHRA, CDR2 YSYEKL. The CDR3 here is CASSQGLAGREQYF. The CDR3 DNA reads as TGCGCCAGCAGCCAAGGACTAGCGGGGCGGGAGCAGTACTTC.

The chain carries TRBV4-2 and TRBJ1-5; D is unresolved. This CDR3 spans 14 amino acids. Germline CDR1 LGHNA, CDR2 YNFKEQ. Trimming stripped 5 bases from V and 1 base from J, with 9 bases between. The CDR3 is CASSLEDSNQPQHF. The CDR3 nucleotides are TGTGCCAGCAGCTTGGAGGACAGCAATCAGCCCCAGCATTTT.

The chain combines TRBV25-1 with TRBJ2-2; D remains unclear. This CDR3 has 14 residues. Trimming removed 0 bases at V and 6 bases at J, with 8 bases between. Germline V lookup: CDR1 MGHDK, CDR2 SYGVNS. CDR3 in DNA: TGTGCCAGCAGTGAATATAGAGGCTCCGGGGAGCTGTTTTTT. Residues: CASSEYRGSGELFF. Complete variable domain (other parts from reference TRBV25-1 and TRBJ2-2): EADIYQTPRYLVIGTGKKITLECSQTMGHDKMYWYQQDPGMELHLIHYSYGVNSTEKGDLSSESTVSRIRTEHFPLTLESARPSHTSQYLCASSEYRGSGELFFGEGSRLTVL.

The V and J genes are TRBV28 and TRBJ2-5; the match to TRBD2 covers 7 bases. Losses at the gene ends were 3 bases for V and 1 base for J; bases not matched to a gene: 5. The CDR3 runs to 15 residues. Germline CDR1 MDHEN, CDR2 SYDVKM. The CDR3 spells CASSLGGGGQETQYF. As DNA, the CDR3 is TGTGCCAGCAGTTTGGGTGGGGGGGGCCAAGAGACCCAGTACTTC.

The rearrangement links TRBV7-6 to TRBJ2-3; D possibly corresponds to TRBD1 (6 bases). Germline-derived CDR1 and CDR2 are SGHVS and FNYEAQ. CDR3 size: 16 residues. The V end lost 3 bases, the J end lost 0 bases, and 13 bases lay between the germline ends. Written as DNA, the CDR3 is TGTGCCAGCAGCTTGGGGGCCAGTTCTAGCACAGATACGCAGTATTTT. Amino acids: CASSLGASSSTDTQYF.